The sequence of this T cell receptor (beta chain) was determined in a study of monozygotic twins with inflammatory bowel disease. Regarding the study as a whole: Among IBD patients, fewer clonotypes were shared with others than among healthy twins, especially with disease activity.

Turning to this clonotype: Antigen unknown.

TCRdb reprocessed the 5' RACE reads and reports one entry per CDR3 protein, with no DNA. The sample data list 110,000 to 150,000 distinct CDR3 sequences. This clonotype originated in a human donor with ulcerative colitis or Crohn's disease, or a healthy co-twin of an affected twin (not recorded which). Sequencing was carried out using blood.

The chain's CDR3 is CASSQGLDWSYEQYF. This sequence joins TRBV3-1 and TRBJ2-7. The CDR3 length is 15 residues. CDR1 is LGHDT and CDR2 is YNNKEL in the germline V gene (reference sequence).